A single sample gave rise to the 21 T cell receptor beta chains below, sequenced in a study of blood T cells in healthy people across ages. Together with a sample-barcoded 5' primer, a J-beta primer mix was included in a second PCR lasting 7 to 11 cycles. TCRdb re-called the 5' RACE reads with MiXCR, one entry per CDR3 protein. The table includes about 680,000 distinct CDR3 sequences, around half detected once. The specimen was blood. These receptors were taken from a woman in her sixties or seventies in good health.

In its sample, this clonotype was seen many times. The chain combines TRBV9 with TRBJ2-1, with D unresolved. This CDR3 is built from 17 residues. V gave up 3 bases and J gave up 2 bases, with 18 bases separating them. In germline, CDR1 is SGDLS, CDR2 YYNGEE. The CDR3 DNA follows: TGTGCCAGCAGCGCCTCCTGGACGGTAAGGCCCTACAATGAGCAGTTCTTC. Protein: CASSASWTVRPYNEQFF.

This clonotype has a count of ten or more. This chain joins TRBV29-1 and TRBJ2-7; a weak D match, TRBD2 (6 bases). Trimming left V 7 bases short and J 4 bases short, with 11 bases between. CDR3 length equals 11 residues. The germline CDR1 and CDR2 sequences are SQVTM and ANQGSEA. CDR3 sequence (DNA): TGCAGCGCCCGGGACTTTTACGAGCAGTACTTC. It codes for CSARDFYEQYF.

With regard to this clonotype: Mismatch with germline at one junction end may stem from a read error. The gene calls are TRBV5-1 and TRBJ2-7; TRBD2 matches at 12 bases. TRBJ2-5 matches the DNA end more closely, so the J call is doubtful. Per the germline V gene, CDR1 is SGHRS and CDR2 is YFSETQ. The CDR3 totals 15 residues. CDR3 protein: CVSSRTSGARETQYF. The CDR3 DNA sequence: TGCGTCAGCAGCCGGACTAGCGGGGCCCGTGAGACCCAGTACTTC.

This chain links TRBV10-3 with TRBJ1-1, with D perhaps matching TRBD1 (6 bases). CDR3 length: 17 residues. The ends were cut back, 5 bases at V and 3 bases at J, with 22 bases in the middle. Germline CDR1 is ENHRY and CDR2 is SYGVKD. CDR3 sequence (DNA): TGTGCCATCAGTAGAATCAGGGGCCGATCGTCAGACACTGAAGCTTTCTTT. This sequence encodes CAISRIRGRSSDTEAFF.

CDR3 protein: CASSLRWEDAKNIQYF. DNA of the CDR3: TGTGCCAGCAGCTTGAGGTGGGAGGATGCAAAAAACATTCAGTACTTC. The rearrangement uses TRBV7-2 and TRBJ2-4; tentative D call: TRBD2 (6 bases). This CDR3 is 16 amino acids long. V lost 3 bases to trimming and J lost 4 bases, with 16 bases between them. The V gene's germline CDR1 is SGHTA and CDR2 FQGNSA.

The chain recombines TRBV19 with TRBJ2-3, with D possibly called TRBD1 or TRBD2 (5 bases each). This CDR3 has 12 residues. Germline V gene data show CDR1 as LNHDA and CDR2 as SQIVND (reference sequence). V lost 5 bases to trimming and J lost 7 bases, with 10 bases between them. CDR3: CASSPGQYTQYF. CDR3 sequence (DNA): TGTGCCAGTAGTCCGGGGCAATATACGCAGTATTTT.

V usage is TRBV3-1 and J usage is TRBJ2-5; 10 bases line up with TRBD2. The CDR3 length is 14 residues. Germline lookup yields CDR1 LGHDT and CDR2 YNNKEL (reference sequence). Losses at the gene ends were 2 bases for V and 6 bases for J; bases not matched to a gene: 3. The CDR3 nucleotides read TGTGCCAGCAGCCAACTAGCGGGAGTGAAGACCCAGTACTTC. It encodes CASSQLAGVKTQYF.

Points on this clonotype: An end of the junction differs from the germline gene, which may be a read error. V usage is TRBV12-3 or TRBV12-4 and J usage is TRBJ2-3, with 8 bases that match TRBD2. This CDR3 is built from 14 residues. CDR3 loop: CASRGIAGTDAQYF. The CDR3 nucleotides read TGTGCCAGCAGGGGAATAGCGGGAACAGATGCGCAGTATTTT.

The genes are TRBV28 and TRBJ2-1; no definite D call. With 5 bases removed from V and 11 bases from J, the gap between germline ends came to 16 bases. The germline CDR1 and CDR2 sequences are MDHEN and SYDVKM. CDR3 length equals 13 residues. CDR3 sequence: CASSPPTARQQFF. CDR3 in DNA: TGTGCCAGCAGTCCGCCAACAGCGAGACAGCAGTTCTTC.

This sequence joins TRBV20-1 and TRBJ2-5, with TRBD1 identical over 7 bases. The DNA end is more similar to TRBJ2-7, so the J call may be wrong. Germline assignment: CDR1 DFQATT and CDR2 SNEGSKA (reference sequence). The CDR3 consists of 13 residues. The CDR3 region has the DNA TGCAGTGCTACCGGACAGGATTTTTACGAGCAGTACTTC. Encoded protein: CSATGQDFYEQYF.

CDR3: CASSQVPAGVYNEQFF. In nucleotides, the CDR3 is TGTGCCAGCAGCCAAGTCCCAGCGGGGGTCTACAATGAGCAGTTCTTC. The chain recombines TRBV14 with TRBJ2-1, with 8 bases that match TRBD2. With 1 base clipped from V and 3 bases from J, the junction kept 5 bases outside the gene matches. The CDR3 has 16 amino acids. Germline CDR1 SGHDN, CDR2 FVKESK.

The chain has TRBV14 and TRBJ2-7; D possibly corresponds to TRBD1 (5 bases). Germline CDR1 is SGHDN and CDR2 is FVKESK. The CDR3 is 14 amino acids. Trimming pared 1 base from V and 3 bases from J, leaving 10 bases between. The CDR3 reads CASSQGQFLYEQYF. CDR3 sequence (DNA): TGTGCCAGCAGCCAAGGACAGTTCCTCTACGAGCAGTACTTC.

The gene calls are TRBV20-1 and TRBJ1-6, with TRBD1 matching 7 bases. CDR1 is DFQATT and CDR2 is SNEGSKA in the germline V gene (reference sequence). V lost 4 bases and J lost 4; bases outside the gene matches: 10. The CDR3 sequence is 16 residues long. This CDR3 is CSAKSTRDRYNSPLHF. CDR3 in DNA: TGCAGTGCTAAAAGTACCCGGGACAGATATAATTCACCCCTCCACTTT.

In this sample, this clonotype turned up a few times. This chain uses TRBV20-1 with TRBJ2-4, with 7 bases that match TRBD1. The CDR3 has 14 amino acids. The germline V gene encodes CDR1 DFQATT and CDR2 SNEGSKA (reference sequence). The V and J ends lost 0 bases and 10 bases, in that order; junction bases with no gene match: 9. The CDR3 here is CSARETGTAGIQYF. CDR3 sequence (DNA): TGCAGTGCTAGAGAAACCGGGACAGCCGGTATTCAGTACTTC.

The V and J genes are TRBV6-6 and TRBJ1-6, with a possible D match to TRBD1 (6 bases). The CDR3 totals 13 residues. V lost 5 bases and J lost 9, with 11 bases in between. Germline V lookup: CDR1 MNHNY, CDR2 SVGAGI (reference sequence). The CDR3 reads CASSPTGISPLHF. In nucleotides, the CDR3 is TGTGCCAGCAGTCCAACAGGGATTTCACCCCTCCACTTT.

V gene TRBV18 combines with J gene TRBJ2-5; D is unclear. V lost 0 bases and J lost 4, with 6 bases in between. Germline CDR1 reads KGHSH; CDR2 reads LQKENI. The CDR3 has 13 residues. The CDR3 nucleotides read TGTGCCAGCTCACCACCAAGCTTAGAGACCCAGTACTTC. Its protein product is CASSPPSLETQYF.

The gene calls are TRBV9 and TRBJ2-1; weak D call: TRBD2 (6 bases). Germline V lookup: CDR1 SGDLS, CDR2 YYNGEE. The V end was cut by 0 bases, the J end by 1 base, with 17 bases between. There are 18 residues in the CDR3. In nucleotides, the CDR3 is TGTGCCAGCAGCGTAGAAGGCCCTGGGGAGGTATCCTACAATGAGCAGTTCTTC. Amino acid sequence: CASSVEGPGEVSYNEQFF.

In its sample, this clonotype was seen a few times. The chain joins TRBV5-5 to TRBJ2-1; 8 bases map to TRBD2. Germline CDR1 and CDR2: SGHKS and YYEKEE (reference sequence). The CDR3 has 15 residues. V gave up 1 base and J gave up 5 bases; unmatched junction bases: 5. The CDR3 DNA reads TGTGCCAGCAGCTTGACTAGCGGCATTCACAATGAGCAGTTCTTC. Protein sequence: CASSLTSGIHNEQFF.

The chain carries TRBV20-1 and TRBJ1-1; no firm D call. CDR3 size: 11 residues. V dropped 4 bases and J dropped 1 base, with 4 bases sitting between them. CDR1 and CDR2 (germline): DFQATT, SNEGSKA (reference sequence). DNA for the CDR3: TGCAGTGCTATACGGAACACTGAAGCTTTCTTT. It specifies CSAIRNTEAFF.

This chain connects TRBV29-1 to TRBJ2-1; 9 bases fit TRBD1. The CDR3 sequence is 14 residues long. The ends lost 5 bases at V and 4 bases at J; junction bases unmatched: 6. Germline-derived CDR1 and CDR2 are SQVTM and ANQGSEA. CDR3 in DNA: TGCAGCGTTCGCCGGGACAGGGATTACAATGAGCAGTTCTTC. This encodes CSVRRDRDYNEQFF.

This clonotype was seen ten or more times. The chain carries TRBV29-1 and TRBJ2-5, with D possibly TRBD2 on 6 matching bases. There are 11 residues in the CDR3. The ends were cut back, 2 bases at V and 7 bases at J, with 8 bases in the middle. Per germline, CDR1 SQVTM and CDR2 ANQGSEA. The CDR3 reads CSVEWGVTQYF. DNA for the CDR3: TGCAGCGTTGAATGGGGGGTGACCCAGTACTTC.